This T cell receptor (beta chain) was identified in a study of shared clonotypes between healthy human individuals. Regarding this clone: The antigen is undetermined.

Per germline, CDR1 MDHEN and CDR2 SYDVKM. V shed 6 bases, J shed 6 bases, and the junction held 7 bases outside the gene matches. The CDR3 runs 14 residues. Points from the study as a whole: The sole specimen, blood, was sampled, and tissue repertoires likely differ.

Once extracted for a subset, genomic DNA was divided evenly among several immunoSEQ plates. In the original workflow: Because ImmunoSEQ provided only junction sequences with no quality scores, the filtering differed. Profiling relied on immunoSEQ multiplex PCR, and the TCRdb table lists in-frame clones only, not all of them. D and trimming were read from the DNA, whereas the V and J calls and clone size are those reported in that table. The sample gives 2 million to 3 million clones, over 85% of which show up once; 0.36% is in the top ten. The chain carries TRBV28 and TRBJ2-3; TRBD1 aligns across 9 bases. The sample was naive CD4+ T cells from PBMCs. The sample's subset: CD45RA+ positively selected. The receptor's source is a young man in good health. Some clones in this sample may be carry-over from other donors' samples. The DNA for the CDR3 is TGTGCCAGCAGAACAGGGGGCGCGCAGGATACGCAGTATTTT. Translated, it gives CASRTGGAQDTQYF.